This T cell receptor beta chain was documented in a study of T-cell memory formation after mild COVID-19. Study-wide results and caveats: Day 15 to 85 contracting clones showed balanced CD4/CD8; later expanders leaned CD4+. Cross-reactive memory appears to have joined, as suggested by some responding clones showing up in pre-infection memory.

V was trimmed by 2 bases and J by 5 bases, leaving 12 bases between them. Germline CDR1 and CDR2: SNHLY and FYNNEI. This CDR3 is 14 amino acids long. cDNA libraries for TCR alpha and TCR beta, carrying sample barcodes and UMIs, came from 5'RACE with constant-segment primers. TCRdb reanalysed the 5' RACE reads using MiXCR and keeps one entry per CDR3 protein. The data contain roughly 240,000 distinct CDR3 sequences, 15% of them seen just once; the ten biggest clones take up about 2%. This clonotype was counted only a few times. Its antigen is unidentified. Sequencing input: PBMCs or a T cell subset sorted from them (not recorded which). The sequence came from an adult woman who had mild COVID-19 (a few samples of this study predate the infection). Cell type and time point are not known. The V gene is TRBV2, the J gene TRBJ1-2; D gene uncertain. CDR3: CASSESRTVYGYTF. The CDR3 region has the DNA TGTGCCAGCAGTGAATCCAGGACGGTTTATGGCTACACCTTC.